The 29 T cell receptor beta chains below come from one sample, sequenced in a study of blood T cell repertoires in COVID-19. Repertoires were generated with immunoSEQ multiplex PCR, while TCRdb's copy carries only in-frame clones and drops some. The sample includes roughly 380,000 clones, around 89% of them seen just once. Material for sequencing was peripheral blood. The receptors were gathered from a woman in her thirties or forties with COVID-19, enrolled during active disease.

The V and J genes are TRBV28 and TRBJ1-5; D may be TRBD1 (5 bases). The CDR3 contains 16 residues. V was pared by 4 bases and J by 6 bases, with 19 bases between. Germline V gene lookup returns CDR1 MDHEN and CDR2 SYDVKM. In DNA form, the CDR3 reads TGTGCCAGCAGTTACCTTATTTTTCCGGGGGGTCAGCCCCAGCATTTT. Protein product: CASSYLIFPGGQPQHF.

The rearrangement links TRBV11-1 to TRBJ2-5; D is perhaps TRBD1 (6 bases). This CDR3 contains 16 residues. The germline V gene encodes CDR1 SGHAT and CDR2 FQDESV (reference sequence). The germline V and J ends were trimmed by 5 bases and 7 bases, with 23 bases remaining between them. The CDR3 DNA follows: TGTGCCAGCAGCCCCGGGACACTCGGGTCGGTTGCGACCCAGTACTTC. It is translated as CASSPGTLGSVATQYF.

The chain employs TRBV6-2 or TRBV6-3 and TRBJ2-1; the match to TRBD2 covers 10 bases. This CDR3 comprises 14 residues. J lost 4 bases, V lost 6 bases, and 3 bases had no gene match. Per germline, CDR1 MNHEY and CDR2 SVGEGT. CDR3 sequence: CASSKRGGYNEQFF. CDR3 sequence (DNA): TGTGCCAGCAGCAAGCGGGGGGGGTACAATGAGCAGTTCTTC.

The chain carries TRBV24-1 and TRBJ1-1; D call uncertain. Trimming cost V 9 bases and J 5 bases, with 15 bases left between them. Germline V CDR1 and CDR2: KGHDR, SFDVKD. The CDR3 length is 13 residues. Here the CDR3 DNA reads TGTGCCACCTCATCGGGGTTGGAGACTGAAGCTTTCTTT. This translates into CATSSGLETEAFF.

The genes are TRBV12-5 and TRBJ1-2; D is unresolved. The CDR3 extends over 17 amino acids. Germline-derived CDR1 and CDR2 are LGHNT and FRNRAP. The V end was cut by 6 bases, the J end by 5 bases, with 25 bases between. This CDR3 reads CASGSGTAFPQRYGYTF. Here the CDR3 DNA reads TGTGCTAGTGGCTCGGGAACGGCCTTCCCCCAGAGATATGGCTACACCTTC.

This chain joins TRBV30 and TRBJ1-5; D possibly corresponds to TRBD1 (6 bases). The germline V and J ends were trimmed by 1 base and 7 bases, with 14 bases remaining between them. Germline lookup yields CDR1 GTSNPN and CDR2 SVGIG (reference sequence). This CDR3 is built from 14 residues. CDR3 sequence (DNA): TGTGCCTGGAGTGCCTCAGGGGTCGGACAGCCCCAGCATTTT. This gives the protein CAWSASGVGQPQHF.

V gene TRBV18 combines with J gene TRBJ1-1; TRBD1 might be the D (5 bases). This CDR3 is built from 15 residues. Germline assignment: CDR1 KGHSH and CDR2 LQKENI. Trimming stripped 8 bases from V and 0 bases from J, with 16 bases between. CDR3 coding DNA: TGTGCCAGCGCGGGGGACGAGATCATGAACACTGAAGCTTTCTTT. As protein: CASAGDEIMNTEAFF.

For this clone: Other nucleotide sequences in the sample specify the same CDR3. This chain joins TRBV4-3 and TRBJ1-2; 8 bases line up with TRBD1. CDR1 and CDR2 (germline): LGHNA, YSLEER. With V trimmed by 3 bases and J by 5 bases, 2 bases remained unmatched. The CDR3 is 13 residues long. This CDR3 reads CASSQDRAYGYTF. CDR3 nucleotides: TGCGCCAGCAGCCAGGACAGGGCTTATGGCTACACCTTC.

The chain couples TRBV5-4 to TRBJ2-6; TRBD2 might be the D (6 bases). This CDR3 is built from 17 residues. V was shortened by 0 bases and J by 2 bases, with 12 bases between the two germline ends. The germline CDR1 and CDR2 sequences are SGHNT and YYREEE (reference sequence). The CDR3 bases are TGTGCCAGCAGCTTGGCTTTGCGGAGGGCTGGGGCCAACGTCCTGACTTTC. It yields the protein CASSLALRRAGANVLTF.

The chain is built from TRBV7-2 and TRBJ1-2, with 7 bases fitting TRBD1. CDR1 is SGHTA and CDR2 is FQGNSA in the germline V gene. Unmatched junction bases numbered 9, after V lost 3 bases and J lost 5 bases. The CDR3 is made up of 15 amino acids. CDR3 bases: TGTGCCAGCAGCTTCGGCGAGGGGGCAAGGTATGGCTACACCTTC. Protein: CASSFGEGARYGYTF.

The chain couples TRBV5-6 to TRBJ1-1; D not resolved. Deletions cut 1 base from V and 5 bases from J, with 15 bases between. The CDR3 has 15 amino acids. Per germline, CDR1 SGHDT and CDR2 YYEEEE. CDR3 residues: CASSLLSGRVTEAFF. The DNA for the CDR3 is TGTGCCAGCAGCTTGTTGTCGGGGAGAGTGACTGAAGCTTTCTTT.

The rearrangement joins TRBV28 to TRBJ1-5; weak D call: TRBD1 (6 bases). This CDR3 is built from 15 residues. Germline V gives CDR1 MDHEN, CDR2 SYDVKM. V dropped 3 bases and J dropped 2 bases, with 11 bases sitting between them. In DNA, the CDR3 is TGTGCCAGCAGTTTTGTGGGACAAGGCAATCAGCCCCAGCATTTT. Translated, it gives CASSFVGQGNQPQHF.

CDR3 sequence: CAASGDPHTYEQYF. CDR3 coding DNA: TGTGCCGCCTCAGGGGATCCCCATACCTACGAGCAGTACTTC. The V and J genes are TRBV30 and TRBJ2-7, with TRBD1 as a possible D gene (6 bases). Germline-derived CDR1 and CDR2 are GTSNPN and SVGIG (reference sequence). CDR3 size: 14 residues. V was cut by 8 bases and J by 2 bases, with 19 bases left in between.

In its sample, this clone was seen a few times. The rearrangement uses TRBV30 and TRBJ1-1; 8 bases line up with TRBD1. The CDR3 runs 14 residues. Unmatched junction bases numbered 2, after V lost 1 base and J lost 1 base. Germline CDR1 and CDR2: GTSNPN and SVGIG (reference sequence). DNA of the CDR3: TGTGCCTGGAGTGAAGGGACAGGGAACACTGAAGCTTTCTTT. This encodes CAWSEGTGNTEAFF.

V usage is TRBV6-5 and J usage is TRBJ1-4; D remains ambiguous. The germline V gene encodes CDR1 MNHEY and CDR2 SVGAGI. CDR3 length equals 14 residues. V dropped 5 bases and J dropped 8 bases, with 15 bases sitting between them. The chain's CDR3 is CASSPRGGREKLFF. CDR3 DNA: TGTGCCAGCAGTCCACGAGGAGGGAGGGAAAAACTGTTTTTT.

The gene calls are TRBV25-1 and TRBJ1-4, with 8 bases aligning to TRBD1. This CDR3 contains 16 residues. Germline V gene data show CDR1 as MGHDK and CDR2 as SYGVNS. After removal of 6 bases from V and 5 bases from J, the junction contained 11 bases not matched to a gene. As DNA, the CDR3 is TGTGCCAGCAGGTCACCGGGACAGGAGGCGAATGAAAAACTGTTTTTT. This encodes CASRSPGQEANEKLFF.

V is TRBV30 and J is TRBJ1-1, with TRBD1 identical over 7 bases. Germline CDR1 reads GTSNPN; CDR2 reads SVGIG (reference sequence). The V gene end was trimmed by 5 bases and the J gene end by 5 bases; junction bases not matched to a gene: 11. The CDR3 runs to 14 residues. The CDR3 here is CAWVHRGPGTEAFF. DNA for the CDR3: TGTGCCTGGGTCCACAGGGGCCCAGGAACTGAAGCTTTCTTT.

This CDR3 reads CSVEAGMNTEAFF. In nucleotides, the CDR3 is TGCAGCGTTGAAGCGGGGATGAACACTGAAGCTTTCTTT. The chain has TRBV29-1 and TRBJ1-1; D not certain. V lost 1 base to trimming and J lost 0 bases, with 6 bases between them. This CDR3 comprises 13 residues. The germline V gene has CDR1 SQVTM and CDR2 ANQGSEA.

This chain links TRBV5-1 with TRBJ2-1; the match to TRBD1 covers 11 bases. The CDR3 totals 15 residues. V shed 4 bases, J shed 3 bases, and the junction held 3 bases outside the gene matches. Per the germline V gene, CDR1 is SGHRS and CDR2 is YFSETQ. CDR3 region: CASSEDRGLYNEQFF. For the CDR3, the DNA is TGCGCCAGCAGCGAGGACAGGGGGCTCTACAATGAGCAGTTCTTC.

The V call is TRBV9, the J call TRBJ2-3; D gene uncertain. The V gene's germline CDR1 is SGDLS and CDR2 YYNGEE. V lost 4 bases and J lost 5, with 11 bases in between. This CDR3 spans 13 amino acids. Here the CDR3 DNA reads TGTGCCAGCAGCACCCGCCCCGGAGATACGCAGTATTTT. It is translated as CASSTRPGDTQYF.

This clone was detected once. The chain is built from TRBV6-2 or TRBV6-3 and TRBJ2-5; TRBD2 matches at 7 bases. Germline CDR1 reads MNHEY; CDR2 reads SVGEGT. The CDR3 spans 15 residues. The ends lost 2 bases at V and 5 bases at J; junction bases unmatched: 8. The CDR3 loop is CASSYGGVAGETQYF. CDR3 DNA: TGTGCCAGCAGTTACGGGGGGGTAGCCGGGGAGACCCAGTACTTC.

The rearrangement joins TRBV27 to TRBJ1-4; TRBD1 aligns across 7 bases. The trim removed 6 bases at V and 3 bases at J, leaving 4 bases unmatched. CDR1 is MNHEY, CDR2 SMNVEV, per germline (reference sequence). The CDR3 contains 14 residues. The CDR3 coding sequence is TGTGCCAGCAGGGAAGACAGGGCTAATGAAAAACTGTTTTTT. Translation gives CASREDRANEKLFF.

The CDR3 protein is CASSPTNPSGYTF. In DNA, the CDR3 is TGTGCCAGCAGTCCTACGAATCCTAGTGGCTACACCTTC. The chain joins TRBV28 to TRBJ1-2; D is undetermined. The CDR3 has 13 residues. Trimming took off 5 bases at V and 7 bases at J, with 14 bases between the two ends. Germline assignment: CDR1 MDHEN and CDR2 SYDVKM.

This clone was seen a handful of times. The V call is TRBV12-5, the J call TRBJ1-5, with a weak D call TRBD1 (6 bases). CDR3 length equals 17 residues. V lost 1 base, J lost 2 bases, and 15 bases lay in between. Germline V CDR1 and CDR2: LGHNT, FRNRAP. This chain's CDR3 is CASGLELQGIGNQPQHF. The DNA of the CDR3 is TGTGCTAGTGGTTTGGAACTTCAGGGGATAGGCAATCAGCCCCAGCATTTT.

The V call is TRBV5-6, the J call TRBJ1-2, with a tentative D call TRBD1 (6 bases). V was trimmed by 7 bases and J by 4 bases, leaving 11 bases between them. CDR1 and CDR2 from the germline V gene are SGHDT and YYEEEE. This CDR3 is 12 amino acids long. This CDR3 is CASGQGFYGYTF. CDR3 DNA sequence: TGTGCCAGCGGCCAGGGGTTCTATGGCTACACCTTC.

This chain joins TRBV19 and TRBJ2-7, with TRBD2 matching 7 bases. This CDR3 spans 14 amino acids. The V gene's germline CDR1 is LNHDA and CDR2 SQIVND (reference sequence). Trimming removed 2 bases from V and 5 bases from J; junction bases left unmatched: 6. The CDR3: CASSITGGGDEQYF. CDR3 coding DNA: TGTGCCAGTAGTATAACGGGAGGTGGAGACGAGCAGTACTTC.

This chain uses TRBV9 with TRBJ1-5; D is uncertain. The CDR3 is made up of 14 amino acids. V shed 0 bases and J shed 6 bases, with 10 bases lying between them. CDR1 is SGDLS, CDR2 YYNGEE, per germline. CDR3 loop: CASSVEADSQPQHF. Written as DNA, the CDR3 is TGTGCCAGCAGCGTAGAGGCGGATTCTCAGCCCCAGCATTTT.

As concerns this clone: This sample includes further DNA sequences coding for the same CDR3. The rearrangement joins TRBV18 to TRBJ1-1; D may be TRBD1 (5 bases). CDR1 KGHSH and CDR2 LQKENI come from the germline V gene. Trimming shortened V by 3 bases and J by 1 base, and 9 bases separated the two germline ends. The CDR3 has 14 residues. CDR3 in DNA: TGTGCCAGCTCACCTCTGACAGAGAACACTGAAGCTTTCTTT. Its protein is CASSPLTENTEAFF.

The chain carries TRBV3-1 (or the pseudogene TRBV3-2) and TRBJ1-5; D is ambiguous. Germline V lookup: CDR1 LGHDT, CDR2 YNNKEL (reference sequence). Deletions cut 0 bases from V and 4 bases from J, with 16 bases between. CDR3 length equals 17 residues. CDR3 protein: CASSQERPGTANQPQHF. The CDR3 bases are TGTGCCAGCAGCCAAGAAAGGCCGGGAACAGCGAATCAGCCCCAGCATTTT.